This TCR beta chain was identified in a study of blood T cells in healthy people across ages. The overall study: Per every two T cells, about one barcoded beta molecule was captured by template switching. Study observations and caveats: Strong correlation was found linking TCR beta diversity to naive T cell percentage. Higher diversity and more naive CD4+ cells were features of long-lived donors, compared to aged donors.

The authors ran a second PCR of about 7 to 11 cycles using a sample-barcoded 5' primer and a J-beta primer mix. TCRdb called the 5' RACE reads again in MiXCR, with one record for every CDR3 protein. The table includes under 800,000 distinct CDR3 sequences, approximately 39% detected once. V gave up 5 bases and J gave up 11 bases, with 27 bases separating them. The CDR3 is made up of 16 amino acids. To note about this clonotype: The target antigen is unknown.

This receptor was obtained from a woman aged 55 to 70 in good health. The chain employs TRBV12-3 or TRBV12-4 and TRBJ2-5, with D possibly being TRBD1 or TRBD2 (5 bases each). Sequences were obtained from blood. The CDR3 sequence: CASSPTSGTRDVEQYF. For the CDR3, the DNA is TGTGCCAGCAGTCCTACTTCCGGGACCAGAGATGTTGAGCAGTACTTC.